This note documents a single TCR beta chain sequence. Its antigen remains unknown. Repertoires were generated with immunoSEQ multiplex PCR, while TCRdb's copy carries only in-frame clones and drops some. The sample lists around 150,000 clones; roughly 83% were seen once. The study drew the donors from its approximately 120-subject validation cohort, separate from the roughly 700-subject first cohort. This CDR3 has 12 residues. Per germline, CDR1 MNHEY and CDR2 SMNVEV (reference sequence). The V gene end was trimmed by 10 bases and the J gene end by 4 bases; junction bases not matched to a gene: 4. This sample was included in a study of cytomegalovirus exposure and HLA in healthy donors. Findings of the study overall: Three chains tied to CMV proved CMV antigen-specific in vitro.

The chain links TRBV27 to TRBJ1-5; 7 bases map to TRBD1. This TCR was recovered from a man aged 30 to 39 in good health and CMV-seropositive. Sequencing was done on a sample of PBMCs. The CDR3 sequence is CATSTGNQPQHF. CDR3 nucleotide sequence: TGTGCCACCTCGACAGGGAATCAGCCCCAGCATTTT.